The rows below give T cell receptor beta chains drawn from one sample of a study of blood T cell repertoires in COVID-19. Measured with immunoSEQ multiplex PCR; TCRdb has only the in-frame clones, and not every one. The sample records approximately 190,000 clones, roughly three quarters being singletons. The specimen sequenced was peripheral blood. The receptors shown here come from a man aged 60-69 years with active or convalescent COVID-19. The CDR3 runs from the conserved cysteine through the conserved F or W. The D gene is left open where the match is weak. Clone size appears in some rows only: once, few, many, or a class for an expanded clone.

V: TRBV19; J: TRBJ1-2; D: .; size: once; DNA: TGTGCCAGTAGTATGGACAGAATCGTCGGCTACACCTTC; CDR3: CASSMDRIVGYTF
V: TRBV7-9; J: TRBJ2-7; D: .; size: .; DNA: TGTGCCAGCAGCCCGGGTCTTCGACTCTACGAGCAGTACTTC; CDR3: CASSPGLRLYEQYF
V: TRBV19; J: TRBJ2-2; D: TRBD1; size: .; DNA: TGTGCCAGTACCCGCTGGGACAGGGGGCGGTCCGGGGAGCTGTTTTTT; CDR3: CASTRWDRGRSGELFF
V: TRBV7-2; J: TRBJ2-3; D: TRBD2; size: many; DNA: TGTGCCAGCAGCGTCCTCATAGCGGGAGGGCCGGAGGATACGCAGTATTTT; CDR3: CASSVLIAGGPEDTQYF
V: TRBV29-1; J: TRBJ2-7; D: .; size: .; DNA: TGCAGCGTATCAGAGACACCCACGGGGGAGCAGTACTTC; CDR3: CSVSETPTGEQYF
V: TRBV5-1; J: TRBJ1-5; D: TRBD1; size: .; DNA: TGCGCCAGCAGCGAGGGGACAGAAAATCAGCCCCAGCATTTT; CDR3: CASSEGTENQPQHF
V: TRBV20-1; J: TRBJ1-1; D: .; size: .; DNA: TGCAGTGCTAGTTCGACAGTGGGAGGTGAAGCTTTCTTT; CDR3: CSASSTVGGEAFF
V: TRBV5-5; J: TRBJ2-3; D: TRBD2; size: .; DNA: TGTGCCAGCAGCTTAATGACTAGCGGGGCGGATACGCAGTATTTT; CDR3: CASSLMTSGADTQYF
V: TRBV28; J: TRBJ1-5; D: .; size: .; DNA: TGTGCCAGCAGCCCGAACAGGAGAAATCAGCCCCAGCATTTT; CDR3: CASSPNRRNQPQHF
V: TRBV2; J: TRBJ2-5; D: .; size: .; DNA: TGTGCCAGCAGCTTCCGGCAGGGAGGAGAGACCCAGTACTTC; CDR3: CASSFRQGGETQYF
V: TRBV5-5; J: TRBJ1-5; D: .; size: .; DNA: TGTGCCAGCAGCTTGCTGGGAGGGGCCCAGCATTTT; CDR3: CASSLLGGAQHF
V: TRBV7-6; J: TRBJ2-5; D: TRBD2; size: .; DNA: TGTGCCAGCAGCTCTAAGGTACTAGCGCAGGAAGAGACCCAGTACTTC; CDR3: CASSSKVLAQEETQYF
V: TRBV2; J: TRBJ2-7; D: TRBD1; size: .; DNA: TGTGCCTCCGGGACGGGACAGGTTACCTACGAGCAGTACTTC; CDR3: CASGTGQVTYEQYF
V: TRBV14; J: TRBJ2-7; D: .; size: .; DNA: TGTGCCAGCAGCCATCGCATCGGACAGTCGGTCCGGTACGAGCAGTACTTC; CDR3: CASSHRIGQSVRYEQYF
V: TRBV21-1; J: TRBJ2-7; D: .; size: .; DNA: TGTGCCAGCAGCAGTGCAGGGGCGACGGGAGGTGTCTACGAGCAGTACTTC; CDR3: CASSSAGATGGVYEQYF
V: TRBV4-2; J: TRBJ1-6; D: .; size: few; DNA: TGTGCCAGCAGCTCGGGGCGGGGTTTGGCCCTCCACTTT; CDR3: CASSSGRGLALHF
V: TRBV9; J: TRBJ2-1; D: .; size: .; DNA: TGTGCCAGCAGCCCAAGCGGGAATGAGCAGTTCTTC; CDR3: CASSPSGNEQFF
V: TRBV28; J: TRBJ2-7; D: .; size: .; DNA: TGTGCCAGCAGCCTCGGTACCCGCCGGTACTTC; CDR3: CASSLGTRRYF
V: TRBV6-4; J: TRBJ2-7; D: .; size: .; DNA: TGTGCCAGCACGGGGGGCTGTACGTTC; CDR3: CASTGGCTF
V: TRBV3-1/TRBV3-2; J: TRBJ2-5; D: TRBD2; size: .; DNA: TGTGCCAGCTTCCCTCTGCGGGGGAAGCCCTCATTCCAAGAGACCCAGTACTTC; CDR3: CASFPLRGKPSFQETQYF
V: TRBV9; J: TRBJ1-2; D: .; size: once; DNA: TGTGCCAGCAGCACCGGACAGATACCTTTGGTAGGTGGCTACACCTTC; CDR3: CASSTGQIPLVGGYTF
V: TRBV4-3; J: TRBJ1-4; D: TRBD1; size: .; DNA: TGCGCCAGCAGCCTTTCCGGGACAGTGGTGGAAAAACTGTTTTTT; CDR3: CASSLSGTVVEKLFF
V: TRBV6-5; J: TRBJ2-7; D: TRBD1; size: once; DNA: TGTGCCAGCAGTTACGCAAAGGGGGCAGCCTACGAGCAGTACTTC; CDR3: CASSYAKGAAYEQYF
V: TRBV5-1; J: TRBJ2-7; D: .; size: .; DNA: TGCGCCAGCAGCTTGGGCCGCACGGGAGAGCAGTACTTC; CDR3: CASSLGRTGEQYF
V: TRBV24-1; J: TRBJ2-2; D: TRBD2; size: .; DNA: TGTGCCACCAGTGATTCACTAGCGGGAAACACCGGGGAGCTGTTTTTT; CDR3: CATSDSLAGNTGELFF
V: TRBV7-2; J: TRBJ1-2; D: .; size: .; DNA: TGTGCCAGCAGCTTTCCGGGAAGCTATGGCTACACCTTC; CDR3: CASSFPGSYGYTF
V: TRBV12-3/TRBV12-4; J: TRBJ1-1; D: .; size: .; DNA: TGTGCCAGCAGTTTACAGGGGAACACTGAAGCTTTCTTT; CDR3: CASSLQGNTEAFF
V: TRBV7-9; J: TRBJ1-5; D: .; size: .; DNA: TGTGCCAGCAGCCGAACCGGGCGGGGGGGCAATCAGCCCCAGCATTTT; CDR3: CASSRTGRGGNQPQHF
V: TRBV6-5; J: TRBJ2-5; D: TRBD2; size: .; DNA: TGTGCCAGCAGTCACCGGACTAGCGGGAGTGAGACCCAGTACTTC; CDR3: CASSHRTSGSETQYF
V: TRBV10-3; J: TRBJ1-4; D: TRBD1; size: .; DNA: TGTGCCATCAGGGGACAGGAGAGTGAAAAACTGTTTTTT; CDR3: CAIRGQESEKLFF
V: TRBV6-5; J: TRBJ2-2; D: .; size: .; DNA: TGTGCCAGCAGGAGGGCCAAGAACGGGGAGCTGTTTTTT; CDR3: CASRRAKNGELFF
V: TRBV4-1; J: TRBJ1-2; D: .; size: .; DNA: TGCGCCAGCAGCCAAGAACACCGTTCTAACTATGGCTACACCTTC; CDR3: CASSQEHRSNYGYTF
V: TRBV11-3; J: TRBJ2-5; D: .; size: .; DNA: TGTGCCAGCAGCTTAGGTTCGAGCGTCGAAGAGACCCAGTACTTC; CDR3: CASSLGSSVEETQYF
V: TRBV3-1/TRBV3-2; J: TRBJ1-4; D: .; size: once; DNA: TGTGCCAGCAGCCAGGGGGGATGGGGTGAAAAACTGTTTTTT; CDR3: CASSQGGWGEKLFF
V: TRBV19; J: TRBJ2-1; D: TRBD2; size: .; DNA: TGTGCCAGTAGTAGGTTGAGCGGGAGGGAATCTGAGCAGTTCTTC; CDR3: CASSRLSGRESEQFF
V: TRBV27; J: TRBJ2-2; D: TRBD2; size: .; DNA: TGTGCCAGCAGTGGGGGGGAGGGGCGAGGCGGGGAGCTGTTTTTT; CDR3: CASSGGEGRGGELFF
V: TRBV7-9; J: TRBJ2-3; D: .; size: .; DNA: TGTGCCAGCAGCCACCAAGCTAGCACAGATACGCAGTATTTT; CDR3: CASSHQASTDTQYF
V: TRBV20-1; J: TRBJ1-3; D: .; size: .; DNA: TGCAGTGCTAGACTGGGAAACACCATATATTTT; CDR3: CSARLGNTIYF
V: TRBV5-4; J: TRBJ2-3; D: .; size: .; DNA: TGTGCCAGCAGCTCGAACGGACTCGGAGATACGCAGTATTTT; CDR3: CASSSNGLGDTQYF
V: TRBV7-8; J: TRBJ2-2; D: TRBD1; size: once; DNA: TGTGCCAGCAGCTCCCGGACAGGGAACACCGGGGAGCTGTTTTTT; CDR3: CASSSRTGNTGELFF
V: TRBV18; J: TRBJ2-7; D: .; size: once; DNA: TGTGCCAGCTCACCGGGGAGTTCATCCTACGAGCAGTACTTC; CDR3: CASSPGSSSYEQYF